These T cell receptor beta chains were read from a single sample in a study of shared clonotypes between healthy human individuals. TCRdb's copy holds only in-frame clones and misses some; the assay was immunoSEQ multiplex PCR. Of hundreds of thousands of clones listed, 72% are singletons. The sequenced material came from memory CD4+ T cells sorted from blood. These TCRs come from a woman aged 30 to 39 in good health. Both conserved end residues are part of each CDR3. The order of the fields is V gene, D gene, J gene, clone size, CDR3 protein. The D gene is left open where the match is weak. The size field is filled for only some rows; it gives once, few, many or a size class.

TRBV28,TRBD1,TRBJ1-2,NA,CASSLTGGGSYGYTF
TRBV5-4,NA,TRBJ2-2,NA,CASSPVLWGPATGELFF
TRBV2,NA,TRBJ1-5,NA,CASSEDWWAGRNQPQHF
TRBV2,TRBD1,TRBJ2-7,NA,CASRPDRGPSEQYF
TRBV29-1,NA,TRBJ1-2,NA,CSVGRALGGYTF
TRBV10-2,NA,TRBJ1-1,few,CASSDPSGNTEAFF
TRBV18,NA,TRBJ2-7,NA,CASSPPVAYEQYF
TRBV6-5,NA,TRBJ2-7,once,CASRPYREGAYEQYF
TRBV7-8,NA,TRBJ2-7,once,CASRKQGPYEQYF
TRBV6-5,NA,TRBJ1-5,NA,CASSYYRAQDNQPQHF
TRBV10-1,TRBD2,TRBJ2-2,NA,CASSGSGTSPGELFF
TRBV19,NA,TRBJ1-4,NA,CASSVNGIMREKLFF
TRBV7-3,TRBD2,TRBJ2-7,NA,CASSPGPREGGEQYF